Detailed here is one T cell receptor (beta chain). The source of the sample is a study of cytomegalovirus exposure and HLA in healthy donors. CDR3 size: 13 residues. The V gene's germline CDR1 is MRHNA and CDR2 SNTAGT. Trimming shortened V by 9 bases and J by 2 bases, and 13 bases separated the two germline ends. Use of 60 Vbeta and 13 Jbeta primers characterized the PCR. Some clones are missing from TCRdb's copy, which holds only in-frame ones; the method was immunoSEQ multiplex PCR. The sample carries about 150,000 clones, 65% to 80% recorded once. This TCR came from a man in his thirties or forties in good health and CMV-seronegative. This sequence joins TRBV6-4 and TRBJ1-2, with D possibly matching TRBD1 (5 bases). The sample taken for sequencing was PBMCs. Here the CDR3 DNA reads TGTGCCAGGCAGGGTAGAGGCAACTATGGCTACACCTTC. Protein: CARQGRGNYGYTF.